These 28 T cell receptor beta chains share one sample of origin, sequenced in a study of early T cells in non-severe SARS-CoV-2 infection. TCRdb fed the 5' RACE reads into MiXCR, producing one record per CDR3 protein. The table lists over 60,000 distinct CDR3 sequences, around 10% of them singletons. The sample in question was whole blood, obtained at baseline. These TCRs come from an adult who was a healthcare worker with PCR-confirmed SARS-CoV-2 infection or an uninfected control (not recorded which).

The chain has TRBV7-2 and TRBJ1-1, with a tentative D call TRBD1 (5 bases). This CDR3 is 16 amino acids long. Germline CDR1 SGHTA, CDR2 FQGNSA. V was cut by 0 bases and J by 5 bases, with 16 bases left in between. The CDR3 nucleotides read TGTGCCAGCAGCTTAGCCCGGGCGAGGGGAAGGACTGAAGCTTTCTTT. It translates to CASSLARARGRTEAFF.

Many counts were recorded for this clonotype. The chain links TRBV12-3 or TRBV12-4 to TRBJ2-3, with TRBD2 matching over 8 bases. J gave up 1 base and V 6 bases, and 15 bases lay outside the gene matches. CDR3 size: 18 residues. This chain's CDR3 is CASSPRGLDRRGTDTQYF. The CDR3 region has the DNA TGTGCCAGCAGCCCCAGGGGACTAGACAGACGGGGCACAGATACGCAGTATTTT.

This clonotype was detected many times. V and J are TRBV7-9 and TRBJ2-3; 7 bases agree with TRBD2. V was pared by 1 base and J by 5 bases, with 12 bases of the junction left unmatched. The germline V gene has CDR1 SEHNR and CDR2 FQNEAQ (reference sequence). The CDR3 extends over 17 amino acids. The CDR3: CASSLGVPSGAGDTQYF. CDR3 DNA: TGTGCCAGCAGCTTAGGAGTGCCGAGCGGGGCGGGAGATACGCAGTATTTT. Full variable domain (remainder filled in from reference TRBV7-9 and TRBJ2-3): DTGVSQNPRHKITKRGQNVTFRCDPISEHNRLYWYRQTLGQGPEFLTYFQNEAQLEKSRLLSDRFSAERPKGSFSTLEIQRTEQGDSAMYLCASSLGVPSGAGDTQYFGPGTRLTVL.

The chain employs TRBV12-3 or TRBV12-4 and TRBJ2-7, with a possible D match to TRBD1 (6 bases). V lost 6 bases to trimming and J lost 6 bases, with 9 bases between them. CDR3 size: 11 residues. The CDR3 loop reads CASRTGREQYF. The CDR3 DNA reads as TGTGCCAGCAGGACAGGCCGCGAGCAGTACTTC.

The chain uses TRBV27 and TRBJ1-3; D is undetermined. The V end lost 3 bases, the J end lost 0 bases, and 9 bases lay between the germline ends. Per the germline V gene, CDR1 is MNHEY and CDR2 is SMNVEV (reference sequence). The CDR3 contains 15 residues. CDR3 sequence reads: CASSFFPLSGNTIYF. In DNA, the CDR3 is TGTGCCAGCAGTTTCTTCCCCCTCTCTGGAAACACCATATATTTT.

V is TRBV5-4 and J is TRBJ2-7; 10 bases agree with TRBD2. The CDR3 is 15 amino acids. V shed 0 bases, J shed 6 bases, and the junction held 6 bases outside the gene matches. Germline values: CDR1 SGHNT, CDR2 YYREEE (reference sequence). This chain's CDR3 is CASSLDSGGAREQYF. The CDR3 DNA follows: TGTGCCAGCAGCTTGGACAGCGGGGGGGCTCGCGAGCAGTACTTC.

The J gene is TRBJ1-2, the V gene TRBV6-6; 7 bases map to TRBD1. Germline V gene sequence: CDR1 MNHNY, CDR2 SVGAGI (reference sequence). This CDR3 has 14 amino acids. V trimming: 5 bases; J trimming: 0 bases; junction bases outside the gene matches: 3. This CDR3 reads CASSRTGSNYGYTF. The CDR3, as DNA: TGTGCCAGCAGTCGGACAGGCTCTAACTATGGCTACACCTTC.

J is TRBJ2-2 and V is TRBV11-2; D remains ambiguous. Per the germline V gene, CDR1 is SGHAT and CDR2 is FQNNGV. Trimming pared 8 bases from V and 8 bases from J, leaving 0 bases between. The CDR3 spans 8 residues. The CDR3: CASGELFF. CDR3 DNA sequence: TGTGCCAGCGGGGAGCTGTTTTTT.

At least ten counts were recorded for this clonotype. The chain recombines TRBV5-1 with TRBJ2-1; 7 nucleotides align to TRBD1. The length of the CDR3 is 15 residues. The germline V gene encodes CDR1 SGHRS and CDR2 YFSETQ. The J segment lost 7 bases and the V segment lost 4 bases, leaving 11 bases of the junction unmatched. CDR3 residues: CASSLDTGAGNEQFF. The CDR3 bases are TGCGCCAGCAGCCTGGATACAGGGGCTGGAAATGAGCAGTTCTTC.

The J gene is TRBJ2-2, the V gene TRBV24-1; TRBD2 is a possible D gene (6 bases). Trimming stripped 9 bases from V and 0 bases from J, with 10 bases between. Germline V gene sequence: CDR1 KGHDR, CDR2 SFDVKD. This CDR3 has 14 residues. Written as DNA, the CDR3 is TGTGCCACCGGAGGGGAGACGAACACCGGGGAGCTGTTTTTT. It translates to CATGGETNTGELFF.

This clonotype has only a few counts. This rearrangement joins TRBV4-1 to TRBJ1-6; D unclear. In germline, CDR1 is MGHRA, CDR2 YSYEKL. The CDR3 runs 15 residues. V was trimmed by 6 bases and J by 9 bases, leaving 18 bases between them. CDR3 sequence: CASSRDGVAGSPLHF. In nucleotides, the CDR3 is TGCGCCAGCAGTAGAGACGGGGTGGCAGGTTCACCCCTCCACTTT.

This clonotype was recorded many times. The rearrangement links TRBV20-1 to TRBJ1-2; D is unresolved. From germline, CDR1 is DFQATT and CDR2 SNEGSKA (reference sequence). The CDR3 totals 15 residues. V shed 5 bases and J shed 4 bases, with 20 bases lying between them. CDR3 protein: CSAQTHLGGSYGYTF. The CDR3 DNA follows: TGCAGTGCTCAAACGCATCTGGGAGGTTCCTATGGCTACACCTTC.

The chain carries TRBV5-5 and TRBJ1-3, with TRBD1 as a possible D gene (5 bases). CDR1 and CDR2 (germline): SGHKS, YYEKEE (reference sequence). V lost 0 bases, J lost 3 bases, and 13 bases lay in between. The CDR3 has 16 amino acids. The CDR3 coding sequence is TGTGCCAGCAGCTTGGGGCAGGGTCTAAGTGGAAACACCATATATTTT. Protein sequence: CASSLGQGLSGNTIYF.

The rearrangement links TRBV12-3 or TRBV12-4 to TRBJ1-1; D perhaps matches TRBD1 (6 bases). This CDR3 comprises 14 residues. V was shortened by 6 bases and J by 3 bases, with 14 bases between the two germline ends. The CDR3 sequence is CASSNRDRDTEAFF. Here the CDR3 DNA reads TGTGCCAGCAGCAACAGGGATAGGGACACTGAAGCTTTCTTT.

This clonotype was counted at least ten times. This chain connects TRBV6-1 to TRBJ2-7; D is perhaps TRBD2 (6 bases). The CDR3 runs 13 residues. V shed 8 bases and J shed 2 bases, with 13 bases lying between them. Germline CDR1 and CDR2: MNHNS and SASEGT. CDR3 bases: TGTGCCAGCGGGGTAGCGGAGACCTACGAGCAGTACTTC. Residues: CASGVAETYEQYF.

This clonotype was counted ten times or more. V gene TRBV20-1 combines with J gene TRBJ2-1; TRBD2 aligns across 7 bases. The CDR3 runs to 14 residues. The germline CDR1 and CDR2 sequences are DFQATT and SNEGSKA (reference sequence). The V segment lost 6 bases and the J segment 5 bases; nucleotides outside the gene matches: 10. The CDR3: CSAPRRGGDNEQFF. The CDR3 bases are TGCAGTGCCCCTCGGCGGGGAGGGGACAATGAGCAGTTCTTC.

The rearrangement joins TRBV5-1 to TRBJ2-7, with 8 bases aligning to TRBD2. Germline V gene sequence: CDR1 SGHRS, CDR2 YFSETQ. This CDR3 is built from 14 residues. V lost 3 bases to trimming and J lost 5 bases; unmatched junction nucleotides: 7. The CDR3 DNA reads as TGCGCCAGCAGCTCGGGAGGGACTAGAGACGAGCAGTACTTC. Protein: CASSSGGTRDEQYF.

V gene TRBV20-1 combines with J gene TRBJ2-7; the D gene could be TRBD1 or TRBD2 (6 bases each). Trimming cost V 0 bases and J 4 bases, with 13 bases left between them. In germline, CDR1 is DFQATT, CDR2 SNEGSKA (reference sequence). The CDR3 runs 14 residues. CDR3 in DNA: TGCAGTGCTAGAGATGCCCGGGGGCAATACGAGCAGTACTTC. This translates into CSARDARGQYEQYF.

This clonotype was seen repeatedly, ten times or more. The chain recombines TRBV12-3 or TRBV12-4 with TRBJ2-5; D perhaps matches TRBD1 (5 bases). The V gene lost 4 bases and the J gene lost 2 bases, with 14 bases spanning the gap. The CDR3 covers 15 residues. This CDR3 reads CASSSPQDPQETQYF. DNA of the CDR3: TGTGCCAGCAGTTCCCCACAGGACCCTCAAGAGACCCAGTACTTC.

This clonotype appeared a few times. The chain links TRBV7-2 to TRBJ1-4; TRBD1 matches at 7 bases. J gave up 3 bases and V 8 bases, and 12 bases lay outside the gene matches. Germline-derived CDR1 and CDR2 are SGHTA and FQGNSA. The CDR3 extends over 16 amino acids. The CDR3 loop is CASSEEGAKANEKLFF. DNA of the CDR3: TGTGCCAGCTCCGAAGAGGGGGCGAAGGCTAATGAAAAACTGTTTTTT.

The table lists this clonotype with a few counts. The chain combines TRBV6-2 or TRBV6-3 with TRBJ2-3; D ambiguous. The CDR3 loop spans 16 amino acids. Trimming took off 2 bases at V and 2 bases at J, with 14 bases between the two ends. Germline assignment: CDR1 MNHEY and CDR2 SVGEGT. The CDR3 nucleotides are TGTGCCAGCAGTTACAGGTCGGAGAAAGACACAGATACGCAGTATTTT. Protein product: CASSYRSEKDTDTQYF.

The gene calls are TRBV27 and TRBJ2-7, with TRBD1 identical over 8 bases. This CDR3 has 17 residues. CDR1 is MNHEY, CDR2 SMNVEV, per germline (reference sequence). V lost 5 bases to trimming and J lost 2 bases; unmatched junction nucleotides: 14. The CDR3 nucleotides read TGTGCCAGCAGTCTCGGACAGGGTCCCGCTGGGACCTACGAGCAGTACTTC. This sequence encodes CASSLGQGPAGTYEQYF.

This clonotype was counted many times. The junction departs from germline at one end; a sequencing error may be responsible. The rearrangement links TRBV20-1 to TRBJ1-6, with D possibly TRBD1 on 5 matching bases. The germline gives CDR1 DFQATT, CDR2 SNEGSKA (reference sequence). The CDR3 consists of 16 residues. DNA of the CDR3: TGCAGTGCTCGAGACCGGACAAGACCCTTGGGGTCACCCCTCCACTTT. Its translation: CSARDRTRPLGSPLHF.

The V gene is TRBV5-1, the J gene TRBJ2-7, with TRBD1 identical over 8 bases. Germline V CDR1 and CDR2: SGHRS, YFSETQ. V shed 5 bases and J 3 bases; nucleotides not matched to a gene: 16. The CDR3 runs to 17 residues. CDR3 DNA: TGCGCCAGCAGGGAGCTGCCCTCGGACAGGGTAAACTACGAGCAGTACTTC. Amino acid sequence: CASRELPSDRVNYEQYF.

This clonotype was seen many times. The chain uses TRBV5-4 and TRBJ1-4; no definite D call. The CDR3 runs 13 residues. Germline CDR1 is SGHNT and CDR2 is YYREEE (reference sequence). With 0 bases removed from V and 3 bases from J, the gap between germline ends came to 3 bases. CDR3 nucleotide sequence: TGTGCCAGCAGCTTGGACCCTAATGAAAAACTGTTTTTT. Protein: CASSLDPNEKLFF.

This clonotype has a count of ten or more. The chain recombines TRBV11-2 with TRBJ2-6, with D hard to call. Trimming pared 6 bases from V and 0 bases from J, leaving 6 bases between. Germline values: CDR1 SGHAT, CDR2 FQNNGV. CDR3 length equals 14 residues. For the CDR3, the DNA is TGTGCCAGCAGTGCAAACTCTGGGGCCAACGTCCTGACTTTC. Protein: CASSANSGANVLTF. The full variable domain, its missing parts supplied by reference TRBV11-2 and TRBJ2-6, is EAGVAQSPRYKIIEKRQSVAFWCNPISGHATLYWYQQILGQGPKLLIQFQNNGVVDDSQLPKDRFSAERLKGVDSTLKIQPAKLEDSAVYLCASSANSGANVLTFGAGSRLTVL.

This clonotype was counted at least ten times. The chain combines TRBV3-1 with TRBJ2-7; D remains ambiguous. Between the trimmed V and J ends, which lost 4 bases and 1 base, there was a span of 2 bases. The CDR3 loop spans 11 amino acids. CDR1 is LGHDT, CDR2 YNNKEL, per germline (reference sequence). The CDR3 sequence: CASSRSYEQYF. The CDR3 DNA follows: TGTGCCAGCAGCCGATCCTACGAGCAGTACTTC.

Ten or more counts support this clonotype. The chain carries TRBV19 and TRBJ1-5; TRBD1 matches at 8 bases. Germline CDR1 reads LNHDA; CDR2 reads SQIVND (reference sequence). V lost 3 bases and J lost 7; bases outside the gene matches: 5. The CDR3 contains 14 residues. CDR3 amino acids: CASSILQGEQPQHF. CDR3 nucleotides: TGTGCCAGTAGTATCTTACAGGGGGAACAGCCCCAGCATTTT.